A single sample is the source of the 24 T cell receptor beta chains below, sequenced in a study of T cell responses to AZD1222 COVID-19 vaccine. The method was immunoSEQ multiplex PCR; TCRdb's version includes in-frame clones alone and lacks a portion of them. The sample consists of under 200,000 clones, roughly nine tenths of them appearing once. Here the sequenced sample was peripheral blood, taken on day 0 of AZD1222 vaccination. Receptors were obtained from an adult in good health.

This sequence joins TRBV3-1 (or the pseudogene TRBV3-2) and TRBJ2-5; TRBD1 matches at 8 bases. The V gene's germline CDR1 is LGHDT and CDR2 YNNKEL (reference sequence). The trim removed 6 bases at V and 5 bases at J, leaving 8 bases unmatched. The length of the CDR3 is 14 residues. The CDR3 DNA follows: TGTGCCAGCAGGACAGGGGCGCTCATCGAGACCCAGTACTTC. It encodes CASRTGALIETQYF.

As regards this clone: The sample carries other DNA sequences with the same CDR3. The gene calls are TRBV6-5 and TRBJ2-7; D remains ambiguous. Germline CDR1 and CDR2: MNHEY and SVGAGI. Between the trimmed V and J ends, which lost 0 bases and 4 bases, there was a span of 7 bases. The CDR3 is made up of 13 amino acids. CDR3 loop: CASSYSGSYEQYF. CDR3 bases: TGTGCCAGCAGTTACTCCGGATCGTACGAGCAGTACTTC.

The chain carries TRBV7-9 and TRBJ2-2; 13 bases map to TRBD2. The length of the CDR3 is 19 residues. CDR1 and CDR2 from the germline V gene are SEHNR and FQNEAQ (reference sequence). Unmatched junction bases numbered 9, after V lost 2 bases and J lost 3 bases. This chain's CDR3 is CASSLLRLAGGLDTGELFF. The CDR3 coding sequence is TGTGCCAGCAGCTTACTCAGACTAGCGGGGGGCCTGGACACCGGGGAGCTGTTTTTT.

The CDR3 sequence is CATSRDQGLAGDNEQFF. In DNA, the CDR3 is TGTGCCACCAGCAGAGATCAGGGACTAGCGGGAGACAATGAGCAGTTCTTC. The chain combines TRBV15 with TRBJ2-1; TRBD2 matches at 14 bases. The CDR3 contains 17 residues. Germline V gene data show CDR1 as LNHNV and CDR2 as YYDKDF (reference sequence). After removal of 0 bases from V and 5 bases from J, the junction contained 3 bases not matched to a gene.

As concerns this clone: Germline and junction disagree at one end, which may indicate a read error. This rearrangement joins TRBV18 to TRBJ2-7; D not certain. The CDR3 extends over 14 amino acids. CDR1 and CDR2 from the germline V gene are KGHSH and LQKENI. CDR3 loop: CASSPRRVNYEQYF. The CDR3 bases are TGTGCCAGCTCTCCACGCAGAGTTAACTACGAGCAGTACTTC.

V gene TRBV28 combines with J gene TRBJ1-6, with unresolved D. CDR3 size: 11 residues. Germline CDR1 reads MDHEN; CDR2 reads SYDVKM. V was shortened by 3 bases and J by 11 bases, with 5 bases between the two germline ends. The chain's CDR3 is CASSFKTPLHF. The DNA of the CDR3 is TGTGCCAGCAGTTTTAAAACACCCCTCCACTTT.

The genes are TRBV6-5 and TRBJ1-6, with no clear D. CDR1 and CDR2 from the germline V gene are MNHEY and SVGAGI. The CDR3 is 15 residues long. Trimming removed 5 bases from V and 5 bases from J, with 13 bases in between. DNA of the CDR3: TGTGCCAGCAGTCCCTGGGCCTACAATAATTCACCCCTCCACTTT. This sequence encodes CASSPWAYNNSPLHF.

The chain is built from TRBV7-2 and TRBJ1-1; D is undetermined. CDR3 length: 14 amino acids. V was pared by 6 bases and J by 1 base, with 12 bases between. CDR1 and CDR2 (germline): SGHTA, FQGNSA. CDR3 DNA: TGTGCCAGCAGTTCTGACTCGGGGAACACTGAAGCTTTCTTT. It yields the protein CASSSDSGNTEAFF. Full variable domain (rest looked up from reference TRBV7-2 and TRBJ1-1): GAGVSQSPSNKVTEKGKDVELRCDPISGHTALYWYRQSLGQGLEFLIYFQGNSAPDKSGLPSDRFSAERTGGSVSTLTIQRTQQEDSAVYLCASSSDSGNTEAFFGQGTRLTVV.

Written as DNA, the CDR3 is TGTGCCAGCAGCTTAGGCGGGTTCAGCTCCTACAATGAGCAGTTCTTC. Translation gives CASSLGGFSSYNEQFF. The chain has TRBV11-3 and TRBJ2-1; possibly TRBD2 for D (5 bases). V lost 1 base to trimming and J lost 0 bases, with 10 bases between them. CDR1 SGHNT and CDR2 YENEEA come from the germline V gene. The CDR3 is 16 amino acids.

This chain links TRBV10-1 with TRBJ2-3, with a weak D call TRBD1 (6 bases). CDR3 length: 13 amino acids. Germline CDR1 WNHNN, CDR2 SYGVQD (reference sequence). Trimming pared 5 bases from V and 4 bases from J, leaving 10 bases between. CDR3 bases: TGCGCCAGCAGTCAACAGGGCTCAGATACGCAGTATTTT. This codes for CASSQQGSDTQYF.

The chain couples TRBV6-5 to TRBJ2-7, with D possibly being TRBD1 (5 bases). V was pared by 0 bases and J by 5 bases, with 17 bases between. Looked up from germline, CDR1 is MNHEY and CDR2 is SVGAGI. The CDR3 has 16 residues. The CDR3 loop is CASSYSNSRVANEQYF. Here the CDR3 DNA reads TGTGCCAGCAGTTACTCGAATTCCAGGGTGGCCAACGAGCAGTACTTC.

The chain carries TRBV28 and TRBJ2-5; D is ambiguous. Trimming pared 5 bases from V and 4 bases from J, leaving 11 bases between. Germline CDR1 is MDHEN and CDR2 is SYDVKM. There are 13 residues in the CDR3. CDR3 in DNA: TGTGCCAGCAGTCTACAAAAGGGAGAGACCCAGTACTTC. Its translation: CASSLQKGETQYF.

The rearrangement links TRBV10-1 to TRBJ1-1; D is unresolved. The germline CDR1 and CDR2 sequences are WNHNN and SYGVQD (reference sequence). The CDR3 has 13 residues. Trimming shortened V by 7 bases and J by 2 bases, and 11 bases separated the two germline ends. The CDR3 DNA is TGCGCCAGCACCGTATCCATTAACACTGAAGCTTTCTTT. As protein: CASTVSINTEAFF.

J is TRBJ1-1 and V is TRBV4-3; 9 bases align to TRBD1. Unmatched junction bases numbered 7, after V lost 0 bases and J lost 2 bases. CDR1 LGHNA and CDR2 YSLEER come from the germline V gene. The CDR3 runs 17 residues. This CDR3 is CASSQDRLTGGNTEAFF. The CDR3 coding sequence is TGCGCCAGCAGCCAAGATAGGTTGACAGGGGGTAACACTGAAGCTTTCTTT.

This clone has only one observation. The rearrangement joins TRBV7-2 to TRBJ1-4; D is undetermined. The CDR3 contains 15 residues. Germline lookup yields CDR1 SGHTA and CDR2 FQGNSA. With 1 base removed from V and 5 bases from J, the gap between germline ends came to 11 bases. The CDR3 DNA reads as TGTGCCAGCAGCTTAGGGCCCGGACGAAATGAAAAACTGTTTTTT. It is translated as CASSLGPGRNEKLFF.

This chain links TRBV9 with TRBJ2-7, with TRBD1 matching 7 bases. Germline loops: CDR1 SGDLS, CDR2 YYNGEE. V trimming: 3 bases; J trimming: 5 bases; junction bases outside the gene matches: 5. The CDR3 has 13 residues. The CDR3 sequence is CASSDRQGNEQYF. CDR3 sequence (DNA): TGTGCCAGCAGCGATCGACAGGGTAACGAGCAGTACTTC.

The V gene is TRBV7-9, the J gene TRBJ1-3, with D possibly being TRBD1 (6 bases). Germline CDR1 SEHNR, CDR2 FQNEAQ (reference sequence). V lost 4 bases, J lost 2 bases, and 9 bases lay in between. There are 14 residues in the CDR3. CDR3 sequence: CASSWGGAGNTIYF. CDR3 DNA: TGTGCCAGCAGCTGGGGGGGCGCTGGAAACACCATATATTTT.

The rearrangement uses TRBV7-9 and TRBJ2-3; 10 bases align to TRBD2. With V trimmed by 5 bases and J by 2 bases, 7 bases remained unmatched. Looked up from germline, CDR1 is SEHNR and CDR2 is FQNEAQ (reference sequence). This CDR3 spans 16 amino acids. This chain's CDR3 is CASSLPSGGNTDTQYF. DNA for the CDR3: TGTGCCAGCAGCCTGCCTAGCGGGGGTAACACAGATACGCAGTATTTT.

The rearrangement uses TRBV28 and TRBJ2-4; D is possibly TRBD1 (5 bases). Trimming shortened V by 7 bases and J by 7 bases, and 14 bases separated the two germline ends. The germline gives CDR1 MDHEN, CDR2 SYDVKM. The CDR3 contains 13 residues. The CDR3 spells CASTYRTTNIQYF. DNA of the CDR3: TGTGCCAGCACCTACAGGACGACCAACATTCAGTACTTC.

The chain joins TRBV4-1 to TRBJ1-2; D possibly corresponds to TRBD1 (5 bases). The germline CDR1 and CDR2 sequences are MGHRA and YSYEKL. The CDR3 is made up of 13 amino acids. Trimming shortened V by 6 bases and J by 5 bases, and 13 bases separated the two germline ends. The CDR3 DNA follows: TGCGCCAGCAGAGCAACAGGCTTTTATGGCTACACCTTC. It encodes CASRATGFYGYTF.

The chain carries TRBV28 and TRBJ1-2, with 9 nucleotides matching TRBD1. Trimming at V came to 6 bases and at J to 2 bases, leaving 10 bases not matched to a gene. The CDR3 totals 16 residues. Germline CDR1 and CDR2: MDHEN and SYDVKM. The chain's CDR3 is CASRPGTGSWNYGYTF. The DNA of the CDR3 is TGTGCCAGCAGACCCGGGACAGGGTCCTGGAACTATGGCTACACCTTC.

This clone has more than one count but fewer than ten. The chain joins TRBV6-5 to TRBJ1-1; D is uncertain. V lost 9 bases to trimming and J lost 3 bases, with 14 bases between them. The CDR3 runs to 13 residues. CDR1 is MNHEY and CDR2 is SVGAGI in the germline V gene. The CDR3: CASMTPGDTEAFF. The CDR3 DNA is TGTGCCAGTATGACGCCGGGAGACACTGAAGCTTTCTTT.

The gene calls are TRBV6-2 or TRBV6-3 and TRBJ1-1; the D gene is possibly TRBD1 (5 bases). The V gene's germline CDR1 is MNHEY and CDR2 SVGEGT. The CDR3 is 16 residues long. The V end lost 2 bases, the J end lost 5 bases, and 18 bases lay between the germline ends. The CDR3 reads CASSYRDPLRETEAFF. The CDR3 DNA reads TGTGCCAGCAGTTACCGGGACCCCCTAAGGGAGACTGAAGCTTTCTTT.

This chain links TRBV7-9 with TRBJ2-3; 9 nucleotides line up with TRBD1. Germline V gives CDR1 SEHNR, CDR2 FQNEAQ (reference sequence). The CDR3 sequence is 18 residues long. V shed 5 bases and J 4 bases; nucleotides not matched to a gene: 16. CDR3 sequence: CASSHNRRDREGADTQYF. The DNA of the CDR3 is TGTGCCAGCAGCCACAATCGCCGGGACAGGGAAGGGGCAGATACGCAGTATTTT.